This TCR beta chain was profiled in a study of blood T cells in healthy people across ages. About the study: Template switching recovered approximately one barcoded beta molecule for every two T cells.

Findings and limits, study-wide: Roughly linear age-related decline in beta diversity appeared, significant by age around 40.

As concerns this clonotype: Its specificity is unknown. This may stem from a read error, because a much larger clone lies one nucleotide away.

The germline V gene has CDR1 ENHRY and CDR2 SYGVKD. The CDR3 loop spans 14 amino acids. Using a J-beta primer mix together with a sample-barcoded 5' primer, a second PCR was run for roughly 6 to 11 cycles. In TCRdb, the 5' RACE reads were re-called with MiXCR into one record per CDR3 protein. The sample lists hundreds of thousands of distinct CDR3 sequences; around 43% were seen once. The rearrangement joins TRBV10-3 to TRBJ2-7; 10 bases line up with TRBD1. The sample taken for sequencing was blood. The receptor was derived from a man aged 60 to 69 in good health. The CDR3 loop is CATSTGQGLYEQYF. The CDR3, as DNA: TGTGCCACCAGTACGGGACAGGGGCTTTACGAGCAGTACTTC.